The 8 T cell receptor beta chains below come from one sample, sequenced in a study of blood T cell repertoires in COVID-19. Sequencing used immunoSEQ multiplex PCR; TCRdb keeps in-frame clones, though not all of them. This sample has approximately 190,000 clones, with roughly 80% found just once. Source material: peripheral blood. The receptors shown here come from a young man with active or convalescent COVID-19.

The rearrangement joins TRBV6-6 to TRBJ1-2, with 8 nucleotides matching TRBD1. The CDR3 spans 16 residues. J was trimmed by 1 base and V by 6 bases; bases with no gene match: 10. Germline loops: CDR1 MNHNY, CDR2 SVGAGI (reference sequence). Here the CDR3 reads CASSPDRAVGNYGYTF. The DNA for the CDR3 is TGTGCCAGCAGCCCGGACAGGGCAGTTGGTAACTATGGCTACACCTTC.

The rearrangement uses TRBV4-1 and TRBJ1-2; 8 bases map to TRBD1. V lost 1 base and J lost 4; bases outside the gene matches: 8. CDR3 length: 16 residues. Germline-derived CDR1 and CDR2 are MGHRA and YSYEKL. The CDR3 nucleotides read TGCGCCAGCAGCCAAGCGATAGGCGACAGGGGCTATGGCTACACCTTC. Translating gives CASSQAIGDRGYGYTF.

J is TRBJ1-1 and V is TRBV19; no definite D call. Deletions cut 6 bases from V and 1 base from J, with 15 bases between. The CDR3 has 15 amino acids. Germline V gene lookup returns CDR1 LNHDA and CDR2 SQIVND (reference sequence). CDR3 DNA sequence: TGTGCCAGTAGCGAAGGACTGGTAGGGAACACTGAAGCTTTCTTT. As protein: CASSEGLVGNTEAFF.

The chain combines TRBV19 with TRBJ2-7; D possibly corresponds to TRBD2 (6 bases). This CDR3 has 14 residues. CDR1 and CDR2 from the germline V gene are LNHDA and SQIVND (reference sequence). The V end was cut by 5 bases, the J end by 2 bases, with 13 bases between. CDR3 in amino acids: CASSFGGPPYEQYF. The CDR3 nucleotides read TGTGCCAGTAGTTTCGGGGGACCCCCCTACGAGCAGTACTTC.

The CDR3 sequence: CSVEGAGGPGGEQFF. In DNA, the CDR3 is TGCAGCGTTGAAGGGGCGGGAGGGCCTGGCGGTGAGCAGTTCTTC. The chain links TRBV29-1 to TRBJ2-1; 9 nucleotides line up with TRBD2. The CDR3 consists of 15 residues. Germline trimming cut 1 base from V and 9 bases from J; bases unmatched to any gene: 10. Looked up from germline, CDR1 is SQVTM and CDR2 is ANQGSEA.

The rearrangement joins TRBV6-5 to TRBJ2-1; 8 bases line up with TRBD2. Trimming at V came to 7 bases and at J to 0 bases, leaving 5 bases not matched to a gene. Germline V gives CDR1 MNHEY, CDR2 SVGAGI. The CDR3 contains 15 residues. In nucleotides, the CDR3 is TGTGCCAGCACCCAACTAGCGGTCTCCTACAATGAGCAGTTCTTC. It yields the protein CASTQLAVSYNEQFF.

The chain has TRBV11-2 and TRBJ1-6, with 8 bases lining up with TRBD1. V lost 5 bases to trimming and J lost 10 bases; unmatched junction nucleotides: 10. The CDR3 length is 15 residues. CDR1 is SGHAT, CDR2 FQNNGV, per germline. The CDR3 is CASSGTGTRSSPLHF. The CDR3, as DNA: TGTGCCAGCAGCGGGACAGGAACTCGAAGCTCACCCCTCCACTTT.

V and J are TRBV7-2 and TRBJ2-1; 14 bases agree with TRBD2. Trimming at V came to 4 bases and at J to 8 bases, leaving 4 bases not matched to a gene. Germline assignment: CDR1 SGHTA and CDR2 FQGNSA. The CDR3 totals 15 residues. CDR3 amino acids: CASSSRTSGGYEQFF. In nucleotides, the CDR3 is TGTGCCAGCAGCTCGCGGACTAGCGGGGGGTATGAGCAGTTCTTC.